The rows below give T cell receptor beta chains drawn from one sample of a study of blood T cell repertoires in COVID-19. Only in-frame clones appear in the TCRdb table, and some are missing; sequencing was by immunoSEQ multiplex PCR. This sample carries approximately 400,000 clones, roughly 92% of them seen once, and the ten largest clones take about 0.9%. Sequencing was performed on PBMCs or T cells enriched from blood (not recorded which). The source of these receptors is a woman aged 40 to 49 who had been exposed to COVID-19. CDR3s include the opening cysteine and the closing phenylalanine or tryptophan. Each record gives: clone size, D gene, J gene, V gene, CDR3 DNA, CDR3 protein. A D gene is named only where the DNA matches it firmly. Expanded clones get a size class; other rows say once, few or many, or leave the size out.

abundance: .
d_gene: .
j_gene: TRBJ2-3
v_gene: TRBV21-1
CDR3nt: TGTGCCAGCGGGGGGGCTTTAGATACGCAGTATTTT
CDR3aa: CASGGALDTQYF

abundance: .
d_gene: .
j_gene: TRBJ1-1
v_gene: TRBV9
CDR3nt: TGTGCCAGCACCGATAAAATAGGGGACACTGAAGCTTTCTTT
CDR3aa: CASTDKIGDTEAFF

abundance: .
d_gene: .
j_gene: TRBJ2-7
v_gene: TRBV29-1
CDR3nt: TGCAGCGTTGTTAGTTCTTACGAGCAGTACTTC
CDR3aa: CSVVSSYEQYF

abundance: .
d_gene: TRBD1
j_gene: TRBJ1-2
v_gene: TRBV7-6
CDR3nt: TGTGCCAGCAGCCGAGACAGGGGCGGCTATGGCTACACCTTC
CDR3aa: CASSRDRGGYGYTF

abundance: .
d_gene: .
j_gene: TRBJ1-3
v_gene: TRBV5-4
CDR3nt: TGTGCCAGCAGCTTGAGAGAGTTTGGAAACACCATATATTTT
CDR3aa: CASSLREFGNTIYF

abundance: .
d_gene: .
j_gene: TRBJ1-2
v_gene: TRBV14
CDR3nt: TGTGCCAGCAGCCCCAGACTGGGAGATGGCTACACCTTC
CDR3aa: CASSPRLGDGYTF

abundance: once
d_gene: .
j_gene: TRBJ1-1
v_gene: TRBV6-2/TRBV6-3
CDR3nt: TGTGCCAGCAGTTTCCGACAGGCTAACACTGAAGCTTTCTTT
CDR3aa: CASSFRQANTEAFF

abundance: many
d_gene: .
j_gene: TRBJ1-1
v_gene: TRBV6-2/TRBV6-3
CDR3nt: TGTGCCAGCAGTTATAAGGGGTCGGACACTGAAGCTTTCTTT
CDR3aa: CASSYKGSDTEAFF

abundance: .
d_gene: .
j_gene: TRBJ1-5
v_gene: TRBV3-1/TRBV3-2
CDR3nt: TGTGCCAGCAGCACAGGGAACGGGGATAGTCAGCCCCAGCATTTT
CDR3aa: CASSTGNGDSQPQHF

abundance: .
d_gene: .
j_gene: TRBJ2-3
v_gene: TRBV2
CDR3nt: TGTGCCAGCAGTGAAGCGGGGGGGGCTTCAGATACGCAGTATTTT
CDR3aa: CASSEAGGASDTQYF

abundance: .
d_gene: TRBD1
j_gene: TRBJ2-5
v_gene: TRBV5-5
CDR3nt: TGTGCCAGCAGCTCCCATGGACAGGGATCTACAGAGACCCAGTACTTC
CDR3aa: CASSSHGQGSTETQYF

abundance: .
d_gene: .
j_gene: TRBJ1-1
v_gene: TRBV5-1
CDR3nt: TGCGCCAGCAGCTTGACAGGCCAGAGGAGCACTGAAGCTTTCTTT
CDR3aa: CASSLTGQRSTEAFF

abundance: .
d_gene: .
j_gene: TRBJ1-1
v_gene: TRBV2
CDR3nt: TGTGCCAGCAGTGTGGGCAGGGGTAACACTGAAGCTTTCTTT
CDR3aa: CASSVGRGNTEAFF

abundance: .
d_gene: .
j_gene: TRBJ1-3
v_gene: TRBV7-2
CDR3nt: TGTGCCAGCAGCTTAGCGCCCGGGAACTCTGGAAACACCATATATTTT
CDR3aa: CASSLAPGNSGNTIYF

abundance: .
d_gene: .
j_gene: TRBJ1-2
v_gene: TRBV3-1/TRBV3-2
CDR3nt: TGTGCCAGCAGCCAAGCTGGGAGGAACTATGGCTACACCTTC
CDR3aa: CASSQAGRNYGYTF

abundance: .
d_gene: .
j_gene: TRBJ2-2
v_gene: TRBV30
CDR3nt: TGTGCCTGGAAGGGGCCCGGGGAGCTGTTTTTT
CDR3aa: CAWKGPGELFF

abundance: .
d_gene: TRBD1
j_gene: TRBJ2-5
v_gene: TRBV18
CDR3nt: TGTGCCAGCTCACTTTTTCGACTGACAGGGGTCCAAGAGACCCAGTACTTC
CDR3aa: CASSLFRLTGVQETQYF

abundance: .
d_gene: .
j_gene: TRBJ1-3
v_gene: TRBV7-8
CDR3nt: TGTGCCAGCACCCAGGGGAGCGGGGCTGGAAACACCATATATTTT
CDR3aa: CASTQGSGAGNTIYF

abundance: .
d_gene: .
j_gene: TRBJ2-5
v_gene: TRBV24-1
CDR3nt: TGTGCCACCAGTGATGGACTGGTTCCCCAGTACTTC
CDR3aa: CATSDGLVPQYF

abundance: .
d_gene: .
j_gene: TRBJ2-3
v_gene: TRBV11-3
CDR3nt: TGTGCCAGCAGCTTAGTAAGCTTTAGCACAGATACGCAGTATTTT
CDR3aa: CASSLVSFSTDTQYF

abundance: .
d_gene: .
j_gene: TRBJ2-1
v_gene: TRBV5-1
CDR3nt: TGCGCCAGCAGCATCGGGGTTGACAATGAGCAGTTCTTC
CDR3aa: CASSIGVDNEQFF

abundance: .
d_gene: .
j_gene: TRBJ1-2
v_gene: TRBV4-3
CDR3nt: TGCGCCAGCAGCCAAAAGGGGGACTATGGCTACACCTTC
CDR3aa: CASSQKGDYGYTF

abundance: .
d_gene: TRBD1
j_gene: TRBJ1-1
v_gene: TRBV3-1/TRBV3-2
CDR3nt: TGTGCCAGCAGCCTAGAGGGGGCCCACTCAGCTTTCTTT
CDR3aa: CASSLEGAHSAFF

abundance: .
d_gene: TRBD1
j_gene: TRBJ1-6
v_gene: TRBV5-1
CDR3nt: TGCGCCAGCAGCCCCGGGACAGGCATCAGCTCACCCCTCCACTTT
CDR3aa: CASSPGTGISSPLHF

abundance: .
d_gene: TRBD1
j_gene: TRBJ2-1
v_gene: TRBV30
CDR3nt: TGTGCCTGGGGAACAGACAGGGAGAATGAGCAGTTCTTC
CDR3aa: CAWGTDRENEQFF

abundance: .
d_gene: TRBD2
j_gene: TRBJ2-1
v_gene: TRBV28
CDR3nt: TGTGCCAGCAGACTCGGCGGGAGTCGTGAGCAGTTCTTC
CDR3aa: CASRLGGSREQFF

abundance: .
d_gene: .
j_gene: TRBJ2-2
v_gene: TRBV7-9
CDR3nt: TGTGCCAGCAGCTTAACGGGAAACACCGGGGAGCTGTTTTTT
CDR3aa: CASSLTGNTGELFF

abundance: .
d_gene: .
j_gene: TRBJ2-5
v_gene: TRBV3-1/TRBV3-2
CDR3nt: TGTGCCAGCAGCCAACACCTCGGGGGCGGGAGTACGGGGGAGACCCAGTACTTC
CDR3aa: CASSQHLGGGSTGETQYF

abundance: .
d_gene: .
j_gene: TRBJ1-6
v_gene: TRBV5-1
CDR3nt: TGCGCCAGCAGCTTAGGGGACACCACAAATTCACCCCTCCACTTT
CDR3aa: CASSLGDTTNSPLHF

abundance: .
d_gene: TRBD1
j_gene: TRBJ1-2
v_gene: TRBV18
CDR3nt: TGTGCCAGCTCGGCCGGGACAGGGATTTATGGCTACACCTTC
CDR3aa: CASSAGTGIYGYTF

abundance: .
d_gene: .
j_gene: TRBJ1-5
v_gene: TRBV2
CDR3nt: TGTGCCAGCAGTGAAGATTTGCAGGGGTCGGGCCAGCCCCAGCATTTT
CDR3aa: CASSEDLQGSGQPQHF

abundance: .
d_gene: .
j_gene: TRBJ1-2
v_gene: TRBV29-1
CDR3nt: TGCAGCGTGCGGCCAGGGGATATGGGCTACACCTTC
CDR3aa: CSVRPGDMGYTF

abundance: .
d_gene: TRBD1
j_gene: TRBJ1-4
v_gene: TRBV6-5
CDR3nt: TGTGCCAGCAGAGGACAGGGGGAAGAAAAACTGTTTTTT
CDR3aa: CASRGQGEEKLFF

abundance: .
d_gene: TRBD1
j_gene: TRBJ2-1
v_gene: TRBV13
CDR3nt: TGTGCCAGCAGCTACTCGGACAGGGTAAAGAATGAGCAGTTCTTC
CDR3aa: CASSYSDRVKNEQFF

abundance: few
d_gene: .
j_gene: TRBJ2-1
v_gene: TRBV21-1
CDR3nt: TGTGCCAGCAGCCTAAGTCTCCGGGGGTGCAATGAGCAGTTCTTC
CDR3aa: CASSLSLRGCNEQFF

abundance: .
d_gene: TRBD1
j_gene: TRBJ1-2
v_gene: TRBV5-4
CDR3nt: TGTGCCAGCAGCCGAGGACAGGAACTCTATGGCTACACCTTC
CDR3aa: CASSRGQELYGYTF

abundance: .
d_gene: .
j_gene: TRBJ2-2
v_gene: TRBV4-1
CDR3nt: TGCGCCAGCAGCCAGGGACAACGTACCGGGGAGCTGTTTTTT
CDR3aa: CASSQGQRTGELFF

abundance: .
d_gene: TRBD2
j_gene: TRBJ2-3
v_gene: TRBV10-3
CDR3nt: TGTGCCATCAGTGCGCTTAGCGGGGGGGTGTCCGGAGCAGATACGCAGTATTTT
CDR3aa: CAISALSGGVSGADTQYF

abundance: once
d_gene: TRBD2
j_gene: TRBJ2-7
v_gene: TRBV19
CDR3nt: TGTGCCGTCGGTCCGGTAGCGGGAGGTGAGCAGTACTTC
CDR3aa: CAVGPVAGGEQYF

abundance: .
d_gene: TRBD1
j_gene: TRBJ1-5
v_gene: TRBV6-2/TRBV6-3
CDR3nt: TGTGCCAGCAGTTACCCGACGGGACAGGGGGTGGGGAATCAGCCCCAGCATTTT
CDR3aa: CASSYPTGQGVGNQPQHF

abundance: .
d_gene: .
j_gene: TRBJ1-5
v_gene: TRBV30
CDR3nt: TGTGCCTGGAGTTCCGGTACGTATCAGCCCCAGCATTTT
CDR3aa: CAWSSGTYQPQHF

abundance: .
d_gene: TRBD1
j_gene: TRBJ1-5
v_gene: TRBV6-2/TRBV6-3
CDR3nt: TGTGCCAGCAGTTCGAGGACAGGGGGTTATAGCAATCAGCCCCAGCATTTT
CDR3aa: CASSSRTGGYSNQPQHF